These 27 T cell receptor beta chains share one sample of origin, sequenced in a study of monozygotic twins with inflammatory bowel disease. Using the 5' RACE reads, TCRdb records one entry per CDR3 protein without DNA. The listing records about 150,000 distinct CDR3 sequences. The specimen sequenced was blood. These receptors originate from a human donor with ulcerative colitis or Crohn's disease, or a healthy co-twin of an affected twin (not recorded which).

The rearrangement uses TRBV20-1 and TRBJ2-1; TCRdb gives TRBD2 as the D gene, but with no DNA this cannot be confirmed. Per germline, CDR1 DFQATT and CDR2 SNEGSKA (reference sequence). The CDR3 has 12 amino acids. CDR3: CIAPGTSDEQFF.

The chain carries TRBV3-1 and TRBJ2-5; the TCRdb call, TRBD2, lacks DNA for checking. Germline V CDR1 and CDR2: LGHDT, YNNKEL (reference sequence). The CDR3 has 16 residues. CDR3 amino acids: CASSQEGGFLRETQYF.

V and J are TRBV5-6 and TRBJ2-5; the D call from TCRdb, TRBD1, cannot be confirmed without DNA. The germline V gene has CDR1 SGHDT and CDR2 YYEEEE. There are 13 residues in the CDR3. The CDR3: CASSLGQGRAQYF. Complete variable domain (other parts from reference TRBV5-6 and TRBJ2-5): DAGVTQSPTHLIKTRGQQVTLRCSPKSGHDTVSWYQQALGQGPQFIFQYYEEEERQRGNFPDRFSGHQFPNYSSELNVNALLLGDSALYLCASSLGQGRAQYFGPGTRLLVL.

The genes are TRBV7-9 and TRBJ2-2; TCRdb reports TRBD1, a call that lacks DNA to check it against. The CDR3 extends over 15 amino acids. The germline V gene encodes CDR1 SEHNR and CDR2 FQNEAQ (reference sequence). CDR3: CASSGRTGATGELFF.

The CDR3 spells CASSLMWTTNTGELFF. This chain links TRBV7-3 with TRBJ2-2. Germline V gives CDR1 SGHTA, CDR2 FQGTGA. The CDR3 totals 16 residues.

This chain uses TRBV7-3 with TRBJ2-7; TCRdb names TRBD2, which stays unverified in the absence of DNA. This CDR3 region has 17 residues. From germline, CDR1 is SGHTA and CDR2 FQGTGA. The CDR3 reads CASSLLAVLAWVYEQYF.

This sequence joins TRBV18 and TRBJ2-3. Germline V gene sequence: CDR1 KGHSH, CDR2 LQKENI. The CDR3 loop spans 11 amino acids. The chain's CDR3 is CASSGTATQYF.

The chain recombines TRBV7-6 with TRBJ2-3. Germline values: CDR1 SGHVS, CDR2 FNYEAQ. The CDR3 is made up of 17 amino acids. The CDR3: CASSLSSSASFTDTQYF.

This chain connects TRBV5-6 to TRBJ1-6; TCRdb calls TRBD1, which cannot be checked without DNA. This CDR3 contains 15 residues. The germline V gene encodes CDR1 SGHDT and CDR2 YYEEEE. The CDR3 spells CASSWGQERNSPLHF.

The CDR3 sequence: CASSPSRGQETQYF. The chain carries TRBV11-3 and TRBJ2-5; the D gene TCRdb calls, TRBD2, cannot be checked with no DNA. The germline gives CDR1 SGHNT, CDR2 YENEEA. The CDR3 spans 14 residues.

The CDR3 loop is CATSDFGTATGELFF. The V and J genes are TRBV24-1 and TRBJ2-2; checking the TCRdb D call of TRBD1 is not possible without DNA. The CDR3 is made up of 15 amino acids. Germline CDR1 is KGHDR and CDR2 is SFDVKD.

The V and J genes are TRBV27 and TRBJ2-1. The CDR3 has 14 residues. CDR1 and CDR2 (germline): MNHEY, SMNVEV (reference sequence). CDR3 loop: CASSLAGTNNKQFF.

This chain connects TRBV5-1 to TRBJ1-4; with no DNA, the TCRdb D assignment of TRBD1 cannot be verified. Germline assignment: CDR1 SGHRS and CDR2 YFSETQ. The CDR3 has 14 amino acids. The chain's CDR3 is CASTSGTVNEKLFF.

The rearrangement uses TRBV6-2 or TRBV6-3 and TRBJ2-1. This CDR3 spans 12 amino acids. From germline, CDR1 is MNHEY and CDR2 SVGEGT. The CDR3: CASKFWHNEQFF.

The chain joins TRBV30 to TRBJ1-2. Germline CDR1 is GTSNPN and CDR2 is SVGIG (reference sequence). This CDR3 spans 12 amino acids. The CDR3 sequence: CAWSALNYGYTF.

The rearrangement joins TRBV4-3 to TRBJ2-3; TCRdb returns TRBD2, unconfirmable since there is no DNA. This CDR3 contains 14 residues. The germline V gene has CDR1 LGHNA and CDR2 YSLEER. The CDR3 sequence: CASSREGSTDTQYF.

The CDR3 protein is CASSQDPVSSYEQYF. The rearrangement uses TRBV14 and TRBJ2-7. This CDR3 comprises 15 residues. The V gene's germline CDR1 is SGHDN and CDR2 FVKESK.

The chain uses TRBV6-2 or TRBV6-3 and TRBJ2-5; the TRBD2 assignment by TCRdb is unverifiable without DNA. Per the germline V gene, CDR1 is MNHEY and CDR2 is SVGEGT. The CDR3 runs 15 residues. The CDR3 is CASSRAGVRQETQYF.

The rearrangement links TRBV7-8 to TRBJ1-5; no DNA is available, so the TRBD1 call from TCRdb remains unchecked. The CDR3 has 13 residues. Germline CDR1 SGHVS, CDR2 FQNEAQ. The CDR3 loop is CASSRGRNQPQHF.

The rearrangement joins TRBV12-3 or TRBV12-4 to TRBJ2-1. The CDR3 runs 14 residues. This chain's CDR3 is CASSQAGDVNEQFF.

The chain has TRBV5-1 and TRBJ2-7. The germline V gene encodes CDR1 SGHRS and CDR2 YFSETQ. CDR3 length: 13 amino acids. The CDR3: CASSFSNSYEQYF. The entire variable domain, with the rest obtained from reference TRBV5-1 and TRBJ2-7, is as follows: KAGVTQTPRYLIKTRGQQVTLSCSPISGHRSVSWYQQTPGQGLQFLFEYFSETQRNKGNFPGRFSGRQFSNSRSEMNVSTLELGDSALYLCASSFSNSYEQYFGPGTRLTVT.

Here the CDR3 reads CAQRREAEAFF. V gene TRBV30 combines with J gene TRBJ1-1. The CDR3 has 11 amino acids. In germline, CDR1 is GTSNPN, CDR2 SVGIG (reference sequence).

J is TRBJ2-2 and V is TRBV6-1. Germline CDR1 MNHNS, CDR2 SASEGT. The CDR3 is 15 residues long. The CDR3 reads CASSQPGRLNGELFF.

The chain has TRBV5-1 and TRBJ1-6. Germline CDR1 and CDR2: SGHRS and YFSETQ. The CDR3 spans 18 residues. The chain's CDR3 is CASSLVDGGSSYNSPLHF. Full variable domain (remainder filled in from reference TRBV5-1 and TRBJ1-6): KAGVTQTPRYLIKTRGQQVTLSCSPISGHRSVSWYQQTPGQGLQFLFEYFSETQRNKGNFPGRFSGRQFSNSRSEMNVSTLELGDSALYLCASSLVDGGSSYNSPLHFGNGTRLTVT.

CDR3 sequence: CASSLLLAGEVDTQYF. V is TRBV5-1 and J is TRBJ2-3; no DNA is available, so the TRBD2 call from TCRdb remains unchecked. Germline-derived CDR1 and CDR2 are SGHRS and YFSETQ. The CDR3 has 16 amino acids. The full variable domain, rest sourced from reference TRBV5-1 and TRBJ2-3, is KAGVTQTPRYLIKTRGQQVTLSCSPISGHRSVSWYQQTPGQGLQFLFEYFSETQRNKGNFPGRFSGRQFSNSRSEMNVSTLELGDSALYLCASSLLLAGEVDTQYFGPGTRLTVL.

The rearrangement links TRBV27 to TRBJ2-4; checking the TCRdb D call of TRBD1 is not possible without DNA. Germline CDR1 is MNHEY and CDR2 is SMNVEV (reference sequence). The CDR3 covers 16 residues. Here the CDR3 reads CASSLSPGKTKNIQYF.

The chain links TRBV5-4 to TRBJ2-7; TCRdb reports TRBD2, a call that lacks DNA to check it against. The CDR3 extends over 15 amino acids. Germline CDR1 and CDR2: SGHNT and YYREEE (reference sequence). CDR3 amino acids: CASSRSGGNGYEQYF.